This T cell receptor beta chain was observed in a study of vaccination and CD4 T cells after COVID-19 (dated by TCRdb to between 2021 and 2023). Concerning the study at large: The convalescent cohort included six males and four females, with two Hispanic individuals, seven Caucasians, two Asians and one multiracial person. The cultures were stimulated with overlapping spike peptide pools from SARS-CoV-2 and from the common cold coronaviruses HCoV-NL63, HCoV-OC43 and HCoV-229E. Post-COVID blood samples were collected from convalescent patients a median of roughly 100 days after diagnosis, with a range of roughly 35 to 161 days. Participants got two doses of the Pfizer-BioNTech BNT162b2 vaccine (n=8) or two doses of the Moderna mRNA-1273 vaccine (n=2). Post-vaccine blood samples were collected a median of approximately 77 days after the second vaccine dose, ranging from roughly 12 to 250 days. In control cultures, a CEFX viral epitope pool was used as positive control, an HIV-1 Nef peptide pool was used as negative control, or no peptide was added. In an earlier paper using these donors, memory CD4+ T cell crossreactivity between SARS-CoV-2 and common cold coronavirus spike proteins was assessed at the TCR clonotype level. In over 8 COVID-19 convalescent patients and a handful of infection-naive healthy vaccine recipients, the spike-specific CD4+ TCR repertoire before mRNA vaccination was compared with the repertoire after mRNA vaccination. The full study reports these points: Only a relatively small number of convalescent patients were included in the study, and early timepoints following natural infection were not analyzed. Among the post-vaccine SARS-CoV-2-reactive clones in convalescent patients, a median approximately 90% showed up only after vaccination, which suggests vaccine-specific priming. In convalescent patients, nearly all vaccine-specific clones (304 of 307) were found to be mono-reactive for SARS-CoV-2 spike rather than cross-reactive with common cold coronaviruses. The median number of SARS-CoV-2-reactive clonotypes rose from around 21 after infection to around 40 after vaccination, but the change was not significant.

This specimen's treatment or condition label, per the study, means: approximately 9-day PBMC culture with coronavirus spike peptide pools or control peptides (ViraFEST assay). CD4+ T cells from unexposed donors were collected before the COVID-19 pandemic (2011-2018). The ViraFEST assay, used in the study, expanded antigen-specific T cells with peptide pools and then identified the expanded clonotypes through TCR sequencing. Each well held 2.2 million or so PBMCs cultured in IMDM containing about 5% human AB serum and roughly 9.7 IU/ml IL-2, with 10 ug/ml peptide pools added. On days 3 and 7, half of the culture medium was replaced with fresh IL-2-containing medium. CD4+ T cells were isolated after approximately ten days of culture through negative selection using the EasySep CD4+ T cell isolation kit. As far as cell numbers permitted, CD4+ T cells from unexposed donors were tested for reactivity against SARS-CoV-2 S and N as well as four spike pools from common cold coronaviruses. Ficoll-Paque Plus gradient centrifugation was used to isolate PBMCs from whole blood, and the isolated PBMCs were then either used fresh or cryopreserved at -140C. Culture conditions were generally each tested in triplicate wells. The leukapheresis product for the unexposed donors was obtained through commercial purchase.

The sample holds a few counts of this clonotype. Its antigen has not been determined. No base quality values were provided; no much bigger clone lies one nucleotide off. V is shortened by 3 bases, J by 6 bases, and the region joining them spans 12 bases. CDR1 and CDR2 were assigned from the germline V gene (reference sequence) as DFQATT and SNEGSKA. From the cysteine up to the phenylalanine, the CDR3 has a length of 12 residues. Only the CDR3 portion is preserved as DNA: 36 bases, with reading frame beginning at the first base. The library was obtained by PCR. DNA from cultured CD4+ T cells underwent TCR sequencing with the Oncomine TCR Beta short-read assay at the Johns Hopkins FTIC core. Genomic DNA was extracted from the cultured CD4+ T cells with the QIAamp micro DNA kit. The Oncomine TCR Beta libraries from cultured CD4+ T cells were pooled using unique dual indexes and then sequenced on an Illumina iSeq 100. On the authors' methods: Non-productive sequences were filtered out, and CDR3s that did not start with C, did not end with F or W, or were shorter than 7 amino acids were discarded. Antigen-specific clonotypes were identified with the MANAFEST web application by comparing peptide-stimulated wells with reference and other culture wells. Positive clones required FDR below 0.05, an odds ratio above 5, and productive frequency above 0.1% in at least two of three replicate wells. A clonotype was classed as cross-reactive if the clonotype showed significant expansion both in SARS-CoV-2 spike wells and in at least one common cold coronavirus spike condition. Using R version 3.6.1, CDR3 homology was evaluated through Levenshtein distances (stringdist) along with unrooted phylogenetic trees (ape). Using fastp trimming at Q25 and MiXCR clonotype assembly, TCRdb reanalyzed the public sequencing data and kept in-frame beta chains. Every distinct CDR3 protein forms one entry, paired with its most common genes and DNA. The V and J calls follow TCRdb's processing rather than the paper's. The sample yields 5,800 or so distinct CDR3 sequences; around 33% were counted once. Together, the top ten hold over 35% of the sample.

Source material: CD4+ T cells from blood, cultured in vitro. The chain was built from TRBV20-1 and TRBJ2-7; no D segment can be confidently identified. The receptor was derived from a human donor in good health. CDR3 loop: CSASPGPTEQYF. The bases are TGCAGTGCTAGCCCAGGTCCTACCGAGCAGTACTTC.